A single TCR beta chain is shown here with its context. The specificity of this receptor is unknown. Base quality data are lacking; no much larger clone is found one base away. The library was obtained by RT-PCR. The listed sequencing device is NextSeq 550. The raw public reads went through TCRdb reprocessing: fastp at Q25, MiXCR clone calling, in-frame beta chains kept. Merged by CDR3 protein, the rows form single entries marked with the most common genes and DNA. This sample holds about a million distinct CDR3 sequences; roughly 18% were observed only once. Around 5.5% of the sample is taken by the ten largest. The source of the sample is a study of patients and donors after allogeneic stem cell transplantation (dated by TCRdb to 2020 to 2021). The CDR3 runs 14 residues from the cysteine to the phenylalanine. Only the CDR3 part of the read is kept: 42 bases, read in frame from the first base. V is clipped by 3 bases and J by 3 bases, and the sequence between their germline boundaries is 9 bases long. Via the germline V gene (reference sequence), CDR1 is LNHNV and CDR2 YYDKDF.

The chain joins TRBV15 to TRBJ1-3; the D gene is not confidently resolved. Sequencing input: blood, either unsorted or a sorted T cell fraction (not recorded which). This clonotype was obtained from a human donor who was either an allogeneic HSCT recipient or a stem cell or donor lymphocyte infusion donor (not recorded which). It is not recorded whose cells these are; they may come from a transplant donor. For the CDR3, the sequence is CATSSGDIGNTIYF. The nucleotide sequence is given as TGTGCCACCAGCAGTGGAGATATTGGAAACACCATATATTTT.